Listed below are T cell receptor beta chains from one sample, sequenced in a study of technical replicates of blood from a few donors. TCRdb's table, derived via immunoSEQ multiplex PCR, lists solely in-frame clones and lacks some. This table has about 83,000 clones, approximately 94% appearing once. The source material was T cells isolated from PBMCs. Every receptor here comes from a human donor in good health. Each CDR3 is given with its conserved first and last residue. Each record gives: J gene, V gene, D gene, clone size, CDR3 protein, CDR3 DNA. The D gene is left open where the match is weak. Only part of the rows carry a size: once, few, many, or a class if the clone is expanded.

j_gene: TRBJ2-5
v_gene: TRBV6-1
d_gene: .
abundance: .
CDR3aa: CASSEGTIRGTQYF
CDR3nt: TGTGCCAGCAGTGAAGGGACTATTAGGGGGACCCAGTACTTC

j_gene: TRBJ2-7
v_gene: TRBV19
d_gene: TRBD2
abundance: .
CDR3aa: CASSPGTSGRSSFYEQYF
CDR3nt: TGTGCCAGTAGCCCCGGGACTAGCGGGAGGTCTTCGTTTTACGAGCAGTACTTC

j_gene: TRBJ2-7
v_gene: TRBV10-3
d_gene: TRBD1
abundance: .
CDR3aa: CAISRDRGSYEQYF
CDR3nt: TGTGCCATCAGCCGGGACAGGGGCTCCTACGAGCAGTACTTC

j_gene: TRBJ2-7
v_gene: TRBV7-2
d_gene: TRBD2
abundance: .
CDR3aa: CASSPQLAGVYEQYF
CDR3nt: TGTGCCAGCAGCCCCCAGCTAGCGGGAGTCTACGAGCAGTACTTC

j_gene: TRBJ2-5
v_gene: TRBV7-9
d_gene: .
abundance: .
CDR3aa: CASSWGGQLQETQYF
CDR3nt: TGTGCCAGCAGCTGGGGGGGGCAGCTTCAAGAGACCCAGTACTTC

j_gene: TRBJ2-7
v_gene: TRBV13
d_gene: TRBD2
abundance: .
CDR3aa: CATKEAGETYEQYF
CDR3nt: TGTGCCACCAAAGAAGCGGGAGAAACTTACGAGCAGTACTTC

j_gene: TRBJ2-6
v_gene: TRBV4-1
d_gene: TRBD1
abundance: .
CDR3aa: CASRQGQAISGANVLTF
CDR3nt: TGCGCCAGCAGGCAGGGACAGGCCATCTCTGGGGCCAACGTCCTGACTTTC

j_gene: TRBJ1-5
v_gene: TRBV23-1
d_gene: TRBD1
abundance: .
CDR3aa: CAREDEQGNSNQPQHF
CDR3nt: TGCGCCAGAGAGGACGAACAGGGGAATAGCAATCAGCCCCAGCATTTT

j_gene: TRBJ1-1
v_gene: TRBV4-1
d_gene: .
abundance: .
CDR3aa: CASSHTGGEAFF
CDR3nt: TGCGCCAGCAGCCATACCGGGGGAGAAGCTTTCTTT

j_gene: TRBJ1-5
v_gene: TRBV19
d_gene: .
abundance: .
CDR3aa: CASTKTGYANQPQHF
CDR3nt: TGTGCCAGTACCAAAACAGGGTATGCAAACCAGCCCCAGCATTTT

j_gene: TRBJ2-3
v_gene: TRBV6-1
d_gene: .
abundance: .
CDR3aa: CASRWLRSDTQYF
CDR3nt: TGTGCCAGCAGGTGGCTTCGTTCAGATACGCAGTATTTT

j_gene: TRBJ1-6
v_gene: TRBV4-2
d_gene: .
abundance: .
CDR3aa: CASSQQGFTLHF
CDR3nt: TGTGCCAGCAGCCAACAGGGTTTTACCCTCCACTTT

j_gene: TRBJ2-1
v_gene: TRBV6-5
d_gene: TRBD1
abundance: .
CDR3aa: CASIKRTGSNEQFF
CDR3nt: TGTGCCAGCATCAAAAGGACAGGGAGCAATGAGCAGTTCTTC

j_gene: TRBJ1-1
v_gene: TRBV19
d_gene: .
abundance: .
CDR3aa: CASSISLDSLNEAFF
CDR3nt: TGTGCCAGTAGTATTAGTTTGGACAGTCTCAACGAAGCTTTCTTT

j_gene: TRBJ2-7
v_gene: TRBV9
d_gene: .
abundance: .
CDR3aa: CASSVATGEQYF
CDR3nt: TGTGCCAGCAGCGTAGCTACGGGCGAGCAGTACTTC

j_gene: TRBJ1-2
v_gene: TRBV28
d_gene: TRBD1
abundance: once
CDR3aa: CASSPGQRLGYGYTF
CDR3nt: TGTGCCAGCAGCCCGGGACAGCGACTTGGCTATGGCTACACCTTC

j_gene: TRBJ2-7
v_gene: TRBV7-6
d_gene: TRBD2
abundance: .
CDR3aa: CASSLASGSSYEQYF
CDR3nt: TGTGCCAGCAGCTTAGCGAGCGGGAGCTCCTACGAGCAGTACTTC

j_gene: TRBJ2-2
v_gene: TRBV29-1
d_gene: TRBD2
abundance: .
CDR3aa: CSVEVWLAGTTGELFF
CDR3nt: TGCAGCGTTGAAGTATGGCTAGCGGGGACCACCGGGGAGCTGTTTTTT

j_gene: TRBJ2-7
v_gene: TRBV10-1
d_gene: TRBD2
abundance: .
CDR3aa: CASSQGLAGLSYEQYF
CDR3nt: TGCGCCAGCAGCCAGGGACTAGCGGGACTCTCCTACGAGCAGTACTTC

j_gene: TRBJ2-7
v_gene: TRBV5-6
d_gene: TRBD1
abundance: .
CDR3aa: CASSLGTGTGPGALYEQYF
CDR3nt: TGTGCCAGCAGCTTGGGGACAGGTACGGGACCAGGGGCTCTCTACGAGCAGTACTTC

j_gene: TRBJ2-5
v_gene: TRBV2
d_gene: TRBD1
abundance: .
CDR3aa: CASSADRGAQETQYF
CDR3nt: TGTGCCAGCAGTGCTGACAGGGGAGCCCAAGAGACCCAGTACTTC

j_gene: TRBJ1-6
v_gene: TRBV6-1
d_gene: .
abundance: .
CDR3aa: CASGRQLSPLHF
CDR3nt: TGTGCCAGCGGGAGACAACTTTCACCCCTCCACTTT

j_gene: TRBJ2-5
v_gene: TRBV2
d_gene: TRBD1
abundance: .
CDR3aa: CASNSTGAQETQYF
CDR3nt: TGTGCCAGCAACTCAACAGGGGCCCAAGAGACCCAGTACTTC